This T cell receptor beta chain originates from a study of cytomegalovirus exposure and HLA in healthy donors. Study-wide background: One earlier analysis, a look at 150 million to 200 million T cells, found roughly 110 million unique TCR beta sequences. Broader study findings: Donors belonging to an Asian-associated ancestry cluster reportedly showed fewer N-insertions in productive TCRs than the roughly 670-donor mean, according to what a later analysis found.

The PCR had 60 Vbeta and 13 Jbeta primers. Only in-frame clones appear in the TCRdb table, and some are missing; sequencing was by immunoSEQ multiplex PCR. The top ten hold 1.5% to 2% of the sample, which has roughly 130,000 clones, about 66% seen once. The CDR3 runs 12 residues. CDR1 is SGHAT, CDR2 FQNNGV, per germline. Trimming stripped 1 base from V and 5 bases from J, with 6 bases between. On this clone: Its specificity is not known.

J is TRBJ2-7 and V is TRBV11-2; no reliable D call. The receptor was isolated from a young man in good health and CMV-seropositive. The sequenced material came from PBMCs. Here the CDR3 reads CASSLGADEQYF. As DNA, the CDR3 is TGTGCCAGCAGCTTAGGCGCCGACGAGCAGTACTTC.